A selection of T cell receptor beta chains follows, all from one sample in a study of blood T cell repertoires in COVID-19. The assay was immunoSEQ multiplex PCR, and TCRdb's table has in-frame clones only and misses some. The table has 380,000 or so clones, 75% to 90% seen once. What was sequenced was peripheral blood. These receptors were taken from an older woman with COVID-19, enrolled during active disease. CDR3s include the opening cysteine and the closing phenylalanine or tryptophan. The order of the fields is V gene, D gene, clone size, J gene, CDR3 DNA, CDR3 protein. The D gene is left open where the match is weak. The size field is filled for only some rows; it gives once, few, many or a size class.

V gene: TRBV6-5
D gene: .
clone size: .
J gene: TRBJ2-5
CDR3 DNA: TGTGCCAGCAGTTACCCTAGTGGGGAGACCCAGTACTTC
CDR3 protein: CASSYPSGETQYF

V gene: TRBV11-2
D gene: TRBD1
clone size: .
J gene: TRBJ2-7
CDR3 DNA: TGTGCCAGCAGCTCCGGGACAGGGTTTTCGTTGGTTTACGAGCAGTACTTC
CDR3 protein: CASSSGTGFSLVYEQYF

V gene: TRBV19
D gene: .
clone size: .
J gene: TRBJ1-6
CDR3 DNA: TGTGCCAGTAGTACCGGGTTGGGCTATAATTCACCCCTCCACTTT
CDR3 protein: CASSTGLGYNSPLHF

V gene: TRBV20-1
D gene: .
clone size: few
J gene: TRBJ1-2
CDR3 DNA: TGCAGTGCAAGCAGGGGTTATGGCTACACCTTC
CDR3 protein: CSASRGYGYTF

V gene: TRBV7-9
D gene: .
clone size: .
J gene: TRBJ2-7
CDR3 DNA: TGTGCCAGCAGCCCTGGGGGCTCCTCCTACGAGCAGTACTTC
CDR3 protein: CASSPGGSSYEQYF

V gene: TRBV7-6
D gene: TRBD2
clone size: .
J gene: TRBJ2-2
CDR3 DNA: TGTGCCAGCAGCCTGATCACTAGCGGGCTTAACACCGGGGAGCTGTTTTTT
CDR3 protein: CASSLITSGLNTGELFF

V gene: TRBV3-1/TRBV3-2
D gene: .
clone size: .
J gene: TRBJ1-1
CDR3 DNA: TGTGCCAGCAGCGGGATAAGAGGGAGGAACACTGAAGCTTTCTTT
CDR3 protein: CASSGIRGRNTEAFF

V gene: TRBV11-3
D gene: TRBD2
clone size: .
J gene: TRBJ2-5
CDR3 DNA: TGTGCCAGCAGCTCCACCGGGACTAGCGGGGGCCAAGAGACCCAGTACTTC
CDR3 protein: CASSSTGTSGGQETQYF

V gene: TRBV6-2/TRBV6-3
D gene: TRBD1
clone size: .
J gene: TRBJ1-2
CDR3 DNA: TGTGCCAGCAGTTTACCGGGACAGCTGAGGCGTGGCTACACCTTC
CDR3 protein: CASSLPGQLRRGYTF

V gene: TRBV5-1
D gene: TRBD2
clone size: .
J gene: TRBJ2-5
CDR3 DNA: TGCGCCAGCAGCTTGCGACTAGCGGGGGGCCAAGAGACCCAGTACTTC
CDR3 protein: CASSLRLAGGQETQYF

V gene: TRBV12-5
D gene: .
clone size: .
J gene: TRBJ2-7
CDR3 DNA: TGTGCTAGTGGTTTGGGCCAGGCGGGTTACGAGCAGTACTTC
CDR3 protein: CASGLGQAGYEQYF

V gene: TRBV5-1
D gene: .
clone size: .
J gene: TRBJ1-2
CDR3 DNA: TGCGCCAGCAGGGCGGGCCCTGACTATGGCTACACCTTC
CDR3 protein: CASRAGPDYGYTF

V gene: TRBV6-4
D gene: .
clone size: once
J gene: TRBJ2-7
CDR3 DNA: TGTGCCACCGGTCCGGGACTTCCCTTAAGCCACGAGCAGTACTTC
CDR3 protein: CATGPGLPLSHEQYF

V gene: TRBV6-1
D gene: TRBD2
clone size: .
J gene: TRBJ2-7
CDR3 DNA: TGTGCCAGCAGTGATATCTGGGGACTACCCTACGAGCAGTACTTC
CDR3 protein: CASSDIWGLPYEQYF

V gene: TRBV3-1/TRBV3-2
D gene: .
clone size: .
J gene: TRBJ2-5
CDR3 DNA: TGTGCCAGCAGCCCCGGGGTGGTCGAAGAGACCCAGTACTTC
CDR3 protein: CASSPGVVEETQYF

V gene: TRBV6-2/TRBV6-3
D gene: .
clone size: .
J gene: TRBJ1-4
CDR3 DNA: TGTGCCAGCAGTCTCTACCGACAGGTTGAAAAACTGTTTTTT
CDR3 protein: CASSLYRQVEKLFF

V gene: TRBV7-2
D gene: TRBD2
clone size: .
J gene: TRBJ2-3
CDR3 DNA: TGTGCCAGCAGCTTATTCGGAGCGGCGAGCGGGGGGAACACAGATACGCAGTATTTT
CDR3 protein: CASSLFGAASGGNTDTQYF